The 27 T cell receptor beta chains listed next were all sequenced from one sample in a study of T-cell memory formation after mild COVID-19. TCRdb called the 5' RACE reads again in MiXCR, with one record for every CDR3 protein. The data hold tens of thousands of distinct CDR3 sequences, with 16% observed a single time. Specimen: PBMCs or a T cell subset sorted from them (not recorded which). The receptors here all came from an adult woman who had mild COVID-19 (a few samples of this study predate the infection). Cell type and time point are not known.

The chain combines TRBV7-9 with TRBJ1-1; a possible D gene is TRBD1 (5 bases). With 4 bases removed from V and 1 base from J, the gap between germline ends came to 16 bases. The CDR3 runs 16 residues. Per germline, CDR1 SEHNR and CDR2 FQNEAQ (reference sequence). CDR3 sequence: CASSYGSGYTNTEAFF. The CDR3 DNA reads TGTGCCAGCAGCTACGGTTCAGGGTATACGAACACTGAAGCTTTCTTT. Variable domain in full (rest from reference TRBV7-9 and TRBJ1-1): DTGVSQNPRHKITKRGQNVTFRCDPISEHNRLYWYRQTLGQGPEFLTYFQNEAQLEKSRLLSDRFSAERPKGSFSTLEIQRTEQGDSAMYLCASSYGSGYTNTEAFFGQGTRLTVV.

This clonotype was seen at least ten times. The gene calls are TRBV20-1 and TRBJ2-7; D uncertain. This CDR3 comprises 15 residues. The germline V gene encodes CDR1 DFQATT and CDR2 SNEGSKA (reference sequence). V lost 3 bases, J lost 1 base, and 16 bases lay in between. The CDR3 nucleotides are TGCAGTGCTAGGCCCCAGCTCACGGCTTCCTACGAGCAGTACTTC. Translating it yields CSARPQLTASYEQYF.

This clonotype was recorded many times. The chain has TRBV19 and TRBJ2-3; a weak D match, TRBD2 (5 bases). Germline V gene data show CDR1 as LNHDA and CDR2 as SQIVND (reference sequence). The CDR3 consists of 15 residues. With 3 bases removed from V and 4 bases from J, the gap between germline ends came to 14 bases. DNA for the CDR3: TGTGCCAGTAGTATTAGGGCTAGCCTAGCAGATACGCAGTATTTT. This translates into CASSIRASLADTQYF.

The V call is TRBV11-2, the J call TRBJ2-7; maybe TRBD1 (5 bases). CDR1 and CDR2 (germline): SGHAT, FQNNGV. The V end was cut by 5 bases, the J end by 3 bases, with 8 bases between. CDR3 length: 12 amino acids. CDR3 sequence: CASSSRVYEQYF. DNA for the CDR3: TGTGCCAGCAGCAGCAGGGTCTACGAGCAGTACTTC.

The chain uses TRBV12-3 or TRBV12-4 and TRBJ1-2; 7 bases fit TRBD1. Trimming took 5 bases from V and 4 from J; bases not matched to a gene: 4. The CDR3 has 13 residues. Here the CDR3 reads CASSGTVSYGYTF. Here the CDR3 DNA reads TGTGCCAGCAGTGGGACAGTTTCCTATGGCTACACCTTC.

J is TRBJ2-7 and V is TRBV9, with 14 bases aligning to TRBD2. The V segment lost 3 bases and the J segment 3 bases; nucleotides outside the gene matches: 2. Looked up from germline, CDR1 is SGDLS and CDR2 is YYNGEE. The CDR3 loop spans 15 amino acids. CDR3 protein: CASSEGTSGGYEQYF. For the CDR3, the DNA is TGTGCCAGCAGCGAGGGGACTAGCGGGGGCTACGAGCAGTACTTC.

This clonotype was detected once. This chain links TRBV29-1 with TRBJ2-1; 7 bases match TRBD2. Trimming took 7 bases from V and 3 from J; bases not matched to a gene: 12. CDR1 and CDR2 (germline): SQVTM, ANQGSEA. The CDR3 runs 15 residues. The CDR3 sequence is CSADPSGGIYNEQFF. DNA of the CDR3: TGCAGCGCCGACCCCTCCGGGGGGATCTACAATGAGCAGTTCTTC.

This clonotype has more than one count but fewer than ten. The chain carries TRBV5-1 and TRBJ1-6; TRBD1 matches at 8 bases. After removal of 0 bases from V and 13 bases from J, the junction contained 6 bases not matched to a gene. This CDR3 contains 14 residues. Germline V gene sequence: CDR1 SGHRS, CDR2 YFSETQ. The CDR3 is CASSLDRGIFPLHF. In DNA, the CDR3 is TGCGCCAGCAGCTTGGACAGGGGGATCTTTCCCCTCCACTTT.

This clonotype appeared many times. This rearrangement joins TRBV29-1 to TRBJ2-7; perhaps TRBD2 as D (5 bases). CDR3 size: 15 residues. The V gene's germline CDR1 is SQVTM and CDR2 ANQGSEA. V was trimmed by 2 bases and J by 1 base, leaving 15 bases between them. This chain's CDR3 is CSVEHAGKQSYEQYF. The CDR3 region has the DNA TGCAGCGTTGAACATGCGGGCAAACAATCCTACGAGCAGTACTTC.

This clonotype was counted between two and nine times. This rearrangement joins TRBV20-1 to TRBJ1-1, with D perhaps TRBD1 (6 bases). V was pared by 5 bases and J by 3 bases, with 16 bases between. Germline V gives CDR1 DFQATT, CDR2 SNEGSKA (reference sequence). CDR3 length: 14 amino acids. CDR3 region: CSAPEVDRYTEAFF. The CDR3 coding sequence is TGCAGTGCTCCGGAAGTCGACAGGTACACTGAAGCTTTCTTT.

The table lists this clonotype with a few counts. This sequence joins TRBV2 and TRBJ2-5; 8 bases agree with TRBD1. After removal of 7 bases from V and 3 bases from J, the junction contained 4 bases not matched to a gene. The CDR3 totals 13 residues. Germline V lookup: CDR1 SNHLY, CDR2 FYNNEI. This chain's CDR3 is CASTETGEETQYF. As DNA, the CDR3 is TGTGCCAGCACGGAGACAGGGGAAGAGACCCAGTACTTC. Combining the CDR3 with reference TRBV2 and TRBJ2-5 gives the whole variable domain EPEVTQTPSHQVTQMGQEVILRCVPISNHLYFYWYRQILGQKVEFLVSFYNNEISEKSEIFDDQFSVERPDGSNFTLKIRSTKLEDSAMYFCASTETGEETQYFGPGTRLLVL.

Written as DNA, the CDR3 is TGTGCCAGCAGCTACGGAGCCGGTGAGCAGTTCTTC. Amino acids: CASSYGAGEQFF. The chain combines TRBV11-2 with TRBJ2-1; D is undetermined. V dropped 4 bases and J dropped 9 bases, with 10 bases sitting between them. The CDR3 totals 12 residues. CDR1 and CDR2 (germline): SGHAT, FQNNGV.

The V and J genes are TRBV6-5 and TRBJ1-5; perhaps TRBD1 as D (6 bases). Germline V gene lookup returns CDR1 MNHEY and CDR2 SVGAGI. V lost 5 bases and J lost 6, with 8 bases in between. The CDR3 sequence is 12 residues long. For the CDR3, the DNA is TGTGCCAGCAGTACAGGGAGTCAGCCCCAGCATTTT. Its translation is CASSTGSQPQHF.

This clonotype was counted only a few times. The chain combines TRBV4-2 with TRBJ2-1; D is uncertain. CDR1 and CDR2 from the germline V gene are LGHNA and YNFKEQ. This CDR3 has 15 amino acids. Deletions cut 0 bases from V and 0 bases from J, with 6 bases between. CDR3: CASSQDPSSYNEQFF. CDR3 coding DNA: TGTGCCAGCAGCCAAGATCCCAGCTCCTACAATGAGCAGTTCTTC.

Ten or more counts support this clonotype. The V gene is TRBV27, the J gene TRBJ2-1; the D gene could be TRBD1 or TRBD2 (5 bases each). Germline assignment: CDR1 MNHEY and CDR2 SMNVEV (reference sequence). This CDR3 is 14 amino acids long. Trimming pared 2 bases from V and 6 bases from J, leaving 11 bases between. The CDR3 sequence: CASSLGTHFNEQFF. DNA of the CDR3: TGTGCCAGCAGTTTAGGGACCCACTTCAATGAGCAGTTCTTC.

This clonotype showed up just a few times. The rearrangement links TRBV7-9 to TRBJ2-3; D remains unclear. CDR3 size: 15 residues. Germline loops: CDR1 SEHNR, CDR2 FQNEAQ (reference sequence). V was clipped by 5 bases and J by 2 bases, with 14 bases between them. The DNA for the CDR3 is TGTGCCAGCAGCCGAACAGTGGTTAACACAGATACGCAGTATTTT. This codes for CASSRTVVNTDTQYF.

This clonotype was seen a few times. The chain uses TRBV4-3 and TRBJ2-7, with 7 bases lining up with TRBD1. The CDR3 loop spans 15 amino acids. Germline V lookup: CDR1 LGHNA, CDR2 YSLEER. The V and J ends lost 1 base and 3 bases, in that order; junction bases with no gene match: 6. Here the CDR3 reads CASSQASGGLYEQYF. The CDR3 bases are TGCGCCAGCAGCCAAGCCTCAGGGGGTCTCTACGAGCAGTACTTC.

This clonotype was counted between two and nine times. CDR3 protein: CASSQGREAPHEQFF. DNA of the CDR3: TGCGCCAGCAGCCAAGGGCGGGAGGCCCCGCATGAGCAGTTCTTC. The gene calls are TRBV4-1 and TRBJ2-1, with TRBD2 identical over 8 bases. Germline V lookup: CDR1 MGHRA, CDR2 YSYEKL. The J segment lost 8 bases and the V segment lost 1 base, leaving 7 bases of the junction unmatched. This CDR3 comprises 15 residues.

The table lists this clonotype with a few counts. J is TRBJ2-5 and V is TRBV5-8; D is unclear. Germline values: CDR1 SGHTS, CDR2 YDEGEE. CDR3 length: 14 residues. The germline V and J ends were trimmed by 0 bases and 12 bases, with 18 bases remaining between them. In DNA, the CDR3 is TGTGCCAGCAGCTTGGGTTCGGGTAGCCCCGTCAAGTACTTC. Translating gives CASSLGSGSPVKYF.

V and J are TRBV4-1 and TRBJ2-1; D perhaps matches TRBD2 (6 bases). This CDR3 has 17 amino acids. Germline values: CDR1 MGHRA, CDR2 YSYEKL. V was shortened by 0 bases and J by 3 bases, with 15 bases between the two germline ends. CDR3 amino acids: CASSQESVGRDYNEQFF. The CDR3 DNA is TGCGCCAGCAGCCAAGAGAGTGTTGGGCGGGACTACAATGAGCAGTTCTTC.

This clonotype came up a few times. The V and J genes are TRBV7-9 and TRBJ1-5; perhaps TRBD1 as D (6 bases). Trimming left V 2 bases short and J 4 bases short, with 21 bases between. Germline assignment: CDR1 SEHNR and CDR2 FQNEAQ (reference sequence). This CDR3 region has 18 residues. CDR3 in DNA: TGTGCCAGCAGCTTATCCCACCCGGGACGGGACATTAATCAGCCCCAGCATTTT. Translated: CASSLSHPGRDINQPQHF. Full variable domain (remainder filled in from reference TRBV7-9 and TRBJ1-5): DTGVSQNPRHKITKRGQNVTFRCDPISEHNRLYWYRQTLGQGPEFLTYFQNEAQLEKSRLLSDRFSAERPKGSFSTLEIQRTEQGDSAMYLCASSLSHPGRDINQPQHFGDGTRLSIL.

This clonotype was detected only a few times. This chain joins TRBV7-8 and TRBJ2-7; a possible D gene is TRBD2 (6 bases). Between the trimmed V and J ends, which lost 0 bases and 0 bases, there was a span of 12 bases. The germline V gene has CDR1 SGHVS and CDR2 FQNEAQ. This CDR3 spans 16 amino acids. The CDR3 nucleotides are TGTGCCAGCAGCTTAGCGGTGCGGGACCCCTCCTACGAGCAGTACTTC. Translation: CASSLAVRDPSYEQYF.

CDR3: CASLLQPSTEAFF. The CDR3 DNA follows: TGTGCCAGTCTACTGCAACCGTCCACTGAAGCTTTCTTT. V is TRBV19 and J is TRBJ1-1; D unclear. Trimming removed 8 bases at V and 4 bases at J, with 14 bases between. From germline, CDR1 is LNHDA and CDR2 SQIVND (reference sequence). This CDR3 is 13 amino acids long.

The rearrangement uses TRBV2 and TRBJ2-4; D remains unclear. V gave up 3 bases and J gave up 3 bases, with 9 bases separating them. The germline V gene has CDR1 SNHLY and CDR2 FYNNEI. CDR3 length: 14 residues. The CDR3 sequence is CASSDPLVKNIQYF. DNA of the CDR3: TGTGCCAGCAGTGATCCGCTAGTCAAAAACATTCAGTACTTC.

This chain links TRBV9 with TRBJ1-5, with D perhaps matching TRBD1 (5 bases). Per germline, CDR1 SGDLS and CDR2 YYNGEE. The CDR3 has 15 residues. The ends were cut back, 4 bases at V and 9 bases at J, with 20 bases in the middle. The CDR3: CASSPGGISELPQHF. The CDR3 DNA reads as TGTGCCAGCAGCCCCGGGGGGATTTCCGAGTTGCCCCAGCATTTT.

The V and J genes are TRBV25-1 and TRBJ2-5; TRBD1 or TRBD2 may be the D gene (5 bases each). CDR3 size: 15 residues. Germline V gene lookup returns CDR1 MGHDK and CDR2 SYGVNS. Trimming cost V 4 bases and J 5 bases, with 17 bases left between them. CDR3: CASSALFIGEETQYF. Written as DNA, the CDR3 is TGTGCCAGCAGTGCCCTATTTATAGGGGAGGAGACCCAGTACTTC.

The chain uses TRBV7-9 and TRBJ1-2; TRBD1 aligns across 8 bases. The CDR3 runs 12 residues. V lost 5 bases to trimming and J lost 10 bases; unmatched junction nucleotides: 6. In germline, CDR1 is SEHNR, CDR2 FQNEAQ (reference sequence). The DNA for the CDR3 is TGTGCCAGCAGCGACCTACAGGGGGTCTACACCTTC. Translated, it gives CASSDLQGVYTF.